This T cell receptor (beta chain) came from a study of blood T cell repertoires in COVID-19. Study-level information: From T cells, B-cell-depleted T cells, or PBMCs came the material, which was cDNA or gDNA.

In the authors' workflow: Scientists estimated how many nucleated cells there were by amplifying reference gene primers. The assay was immunoSEQ multiplex PCR, and TCRdb's table has in-frame clones only and misses some. V, J and clone size derive from that table, while D and trimming were established from the DNA sequence. The table lists 50,000 to 75,000 clones, 65% to 85% of them singletons, with approximately 7.2% in the top ten. Germline CDR1 and CDR2: SNHLY and FYNNEI. V lost 1 base and J lost 9, with 16 bases in between. This CDR3 has 16 amino acids. The J gene is TRBJ1-6, the V gene TRBV2; maybe TRBD1 (6 bases). The receptor was derived from a man between 60 and 70 years old with acute or convalescent COVID-19. Specimen: peripheral blood. The DNA of the CDR3 is TGTGCCAGCAGTGAAGTGACAGGCGGAGTAGGTTCACCCCTCCACTTT. This sequence encodes CASSEVTGGVGSPLHF.